This T cell receptor beta chain was obtained from a study of T cells in Graves' hyperthyroidism and ophthalmopathy. Germline V gene data show CDR1 as MNHNY and CDR2 as SVGAGI (reference sequence). V lost 2 bases and J lost 3, with 16 bases in between. CDR3 length equals 17 residues. RNA transcripts provided the source from which TCR beta CDR3 regions were amplified. The HTBI primer set served for first-round RT-PCR of the TCR CDR3. In TCRdb, the multiplex PCR reads were re-called with MiXCR into one record per CDR3 protein. The sample holds about 640,000 distinct CDR3 sequences; under 25% are singletons and the top ten take about 34%. This clonotype was counted a few times.

V gene TRBV6-6 combines with J gene TRBJ1-4, with D perhaps matching TRBD1 (6 bases). The origin of this receptor is a man aged 25 to 40 with Graves' ophthalmopathy. The sequenced sample consisted of blood. CDR3 sequence: CASSYKPRDIPNEKLFF. The DNA for the CDR3 is TGTGCCAGCAGTTACAAACCCCGGGACATCCCTAATGAAAAACTGTTTTTT.